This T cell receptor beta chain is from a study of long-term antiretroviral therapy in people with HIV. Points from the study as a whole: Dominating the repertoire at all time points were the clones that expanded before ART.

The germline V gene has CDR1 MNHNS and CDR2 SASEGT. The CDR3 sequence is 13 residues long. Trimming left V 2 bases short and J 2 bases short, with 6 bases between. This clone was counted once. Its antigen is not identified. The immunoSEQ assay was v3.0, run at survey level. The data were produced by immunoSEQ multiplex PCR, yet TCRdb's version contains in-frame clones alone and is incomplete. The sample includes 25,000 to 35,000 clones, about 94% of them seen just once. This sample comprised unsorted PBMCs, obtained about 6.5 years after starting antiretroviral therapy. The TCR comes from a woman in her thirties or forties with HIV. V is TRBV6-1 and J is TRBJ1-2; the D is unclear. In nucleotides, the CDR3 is TGTGCCAGCAGTGAAATGGTGAACTATGGCTACACCTTC. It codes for CASSEMVNYGYTF.